This T cell receptor (beta chain) was documented in a study of blood T cell repertoires in COVID-19. J lost 5 bases, V lost 3 bases, and 10 bases had no gene match. This CDR3 is built from 15 residues. Germline V gene data show CDR1 as SQVTM and CDR2 as ANQGSEA. Source study methods: Amplification from reference gene primers served as the basis for estimated nucleated cell counts. This table comes from immunoSEQ multiplex PCR, and its TCRdb copy is limited to in-frame clones, with some not included. That table furnishes V, J and clone size, whereas the DNA furnished D and trimming. Here the sample spans under 150,000 clones, approximately 84% being singletons.

The sequence was obtained from a man aged 35-49 years with acute or convalescent COVID-19. The chain has TRBV29-1 and TRBJ2-3, with 8 bases identical to TRBD2. The sequencing input was peripheral blood. DNA of the CDR3: TGCAGCGTTGAGAGCGCTAGCGGGCCCGGAGATACGCAGTATTTT. Amino acid sequence: CSVESASGPGDTQYF.